The 21 T cell receptor beta chains in this list originate from one sample, sequenced in a study of T-cell reconstitution after alpha-beta-depleted transplantation in children. TCRbeta library preparation incorporated unique molecular identifiers. Using its own MiXCR run on the PCR reads, TCRdb lists one record per CDR3 protein. The repertoire holds about 230,000 distinct CDR3 sequences, with about 9.6% as singletons. The sample here was PBMCs from the stem cell graft donor, taken from the stem cell graft. The receptors derive from a human donor who donated a stem cell graft to a child with SCID.

This clonotype was seen many times. This sequence joins TRBV20-1 and TRBJ2-1; 7 bases map to TRBD2. Germline-derived CDR1 and CDR2 are DFQATT and SNEGSKA (reference sequence). V was pared by 5 bases and J by 7 bases, with 11 bases of the junction left unmatched. This CDR3 spans 14 amino acids. DNA for the CDR3: TGCAGTGCTCATCCCTATGGGGAGGGTAATGAGCAGTTCTTC. It codes for CSAHPYGEGNEQFF.

This clonotype was counted many times. The chain uses TRBV20-1 and TRBJ2-7; 7 positions agree with TRBD1. In germline, CDR1 is DFQATT, CDR2 SNEGSKA (reference sequence). The CDR3 loop spans 15 amino acids. J was trimmed by 1 base and V by 0 bases; bases with no gene match: 6. CDR3 region: CSARDPRTGSYEQYF. In nucleotides, the CDR3 is TGCAGTGCTAGAGATCCTCGGACAGGATCCTACGAGCAGTACTTC.

This clonotype was recorded at least ten times. J is TRBJ2-3 and V is TRBV7-6; weak D call: TRBD1 (6 bases). V shed 0 bases and J shed 1 base, with 17 bases lying between them. Germline V lookup: CDR1 SGHVS, CDR2 FNYEAQ. The CDR3 covers 18 residues. This CDR3 reads CASSLARGTGLRTDTQYF. The CDR3 DNA reads TGTGCCAGCAGCTTAGCCCGCGGCACAGGGCTGCGCACAGATACGCAGTATTTT.

This clonotype has ten or more counts. The chain links TRBV11-2 to TRBJ2-5; D might be TRBD2 (6 bases). Trimming took 2 bases from V and 2 from J, leaving 21 bases between them. The CDR3 consists of 18 residues. Per the germline V gene, CDR1 is SGHAT and CDR2 is FQNNGV. CDR3 bases: TGTGCCAGCAGCTTATTATCCCCGGGGGAAGGGTTGCAAGAGACCCAGTACTTC. Its protein is CASSLLSPGEGLQETQYF.

This clonotype was counted ten times or more. This chain joins TRBV11-1 and TRBJ2-5; no firm D call. Germline CDR1 SGHAT, CDR2 FQDESV (reference sequence). The CDR3 is 15 residues long. V was clipped by 1 base and J by 2 bases, with 11 bases between them. This CDR3 reads CASSLEGQKQETQYF. The DNA for the CDR3 is TGTGCCAGCAGCTTAGAAGGGCAGAAGCAAGAGACCCAGTACTTC.

The table lists this clonotype with many counts. The chain links TRBV12-3 or TRBV12-4 to TRBJ1-5, with 9 bases aligning to TRBD1. The trim removed 6 bases at V and 7 bases at J, leaving 13 bases unmatched. The CDR3 is made up of 16 amino acids. The CDR3 DNA reads as TGTGCCAGCAGAGGCGGGACAGGGACTTACGGACAGCCCCAGCATTTT. This codes for CASRGGTGTYGQPQHF.

This chain connects TRBV12-3 or TRBV12-4 to TRBJ2-3; D is unresolved. The CDR3 has 14 amino acids. V was pared by 5 bases and J by 0 bases, with 9 bases between. CDR3 residues: CASSRHPSTDTQYF. CDR3 in DNA: TGTGCCAGCAGTCGACACCCGAGCACAGATACGCAGTATTTT.

The chain has TRBV4-3 and TRBJ2-3; D call uncertain. Germline V gene sequence: CDR1 LGHNA, CDR2 YSLEER. This CDR3 region has 17 residues. The germline V and J ends were trimmed by 4 bases and 1 base, with 18 bases remaining between them. In DNA form, the CDR3 reads TGCGCCAGCAGCCTTTCCCTTCAGGAACAAGGCACAGATACGCAGTATTTT. Translation: CASSLSLQEQGTDTQYF.

The table lists this clonotype with many counts. The V gene is TRBV28, the J gene TRBJ1-2, with D possibly matching TRBD1 (5 bases). The germline V gene encodes CDR1 MDHEN and CDR2 SYDVKM. V was pared by 5 bases and J by 2 bases, with 18 bases between. The CDR3 runs to 16 residues. This CDR3 is CASSISGGLRNYGYTF. Written as DNA, the CDR3 is TGTGCCAGCAGTATTTCCGGGGGGTTGAGGAACTATGGCTACACCTTC.

This clonotype was detected ten times or more. This rearrangement joins TRBV5-1 to TRBJ2-7; maybe TRBD2 (6 bases). V lost 0 bases and J 2 bases, leaving 12 bases between the germline ends. This CDR3 has 15 residues. Germline V CDR1 and CDR2: SGHRS, YFSETQ. CDR3 in DNA: TGCGCCAGCAGCTTGGGTTGGGACTGGCCCTACGAGCAGTACTTC. It codes for CASSLGWDWPYEQYF.

This clonotype was picked up many times. V gene TRBV7-2 combines with J gene TRBJ2-2; no definite D call. The V gene lost 3 bases and the J gene lost 0 bases, with 5 bases spanning the gap. Per the germline V gene, CDR1 is SGHTA and CDR2 is FQGNSA. The CDR3 consists of 14 residues. DNA of the CDR3: TGTGCCAGCAGCTTCGCGCCGAACACCGGGGAGCTGTTTTTT. This sequence encodes CASSFAPNTGELFF.

This clonotype has at least ten counts. The chain links TRBV5-1 to TRBJ2-5; no clear D. Germline V gene lookup returns CDR1 SGHRS and CDR2 YFSETQ. Trimming took off 0 bases at V and 1 base at J, with 7 bases between the two ends. The CDR3 length is 14 residues. The CDR3 coding sequence is TGCGCCAGCAGCTTGGGGGGTTTCCAAGAGACCCAGTACTTC. It codes for CASSLGGFQETQYF.

This clonotype was found many times. DNA for the CDR3: TGTGCCAGCAGCTACAACCCCGGGGGGACTAACCACGGGGAGCTGTTTTTT. Protein sequence: CASSYNPGGTNHGELFF. This chain connects TRBV4-2 to TRBJ2-2; TRBD2 agrees at 7 bases. This CDR3 contains 17 residues. V was clipped by 5 bases and J by 7 bases; unmatched bases: 16. The germline V gene encodes CDR1 LGHNA and CDR2 YNFKEQ.

This clonotype has ten or more counts. CDR3 protein: CASSFAPGKLFF. The CDR3 DNA reads TGTGCCAGCAGCTTCGCCCCAGGGAAGCTGTTTTTT. The gene calls are TRBV5-4 and TRBJ2-2, with a tentative D call TRBD1 (5 bases). Per the germline V gene, CDR1 is SGHNT and CDR2 is YYREEE (reference sequence). CDR3 length equals 12 residues. V was cut by 2 bases and J by 12 bases, with 11 bases left in between. Full variable domain (missing parts from reference TRBV5-4 and TRBJ2-2): ETGVTQSPTHLIKTRGQQVTLRCSSQSGHNTVSWYQQALGQGPQFIFQYYREEENGRGNFPPRFSGLQFPNYSSELNVNALELDDSALYLCASSFAPGKLFFGEGSRLTVL.

This clonotype was seen repeatedly, ten times or more. The CDR3 region is CASSVARQDHTYEQYF. CDR3 DNA sequence: TGTGCCAGCAGCGTAGCCCGCCAGGACCACACCTACGAGCAGTACTTC. The chain joins TRBV9 to TRBJ2-7; D gene unclear. The CDR3 loop spans 16 amino acids. Trimming took off 0 bases at V and 2 bases at J, with 15 bases between the two ends. CDR1 is SGDLS, CDR2 YYNGEE, per germline.

This clonotype was seen more than once but under ten times. This sequence joins TRBV5-1 and TRBJ1-2; D is ambiguous. CDR3 length equals 15 residues. V was shortened by 0 bases and J by 4 bases, with 13 bases between the two germline ends. The germline CDR1 and CDR2 sequences are SGHRS and YFSETQ. CDR3 sequence (DNA): TGCGCCAGCAGCTTGGACACGGCCGGAGGCTATGGCTACACCTTC. Translation gives CASSLDTAGGYGYTF.

This clonotype was seen repeatedly, ten times or more. The rearrangement uses TRBV5-5 and TRBJ2-1, with D tentatively TRBD2 (5 bases). CDR3 length equals 12 residues. Germline values: CDR1 SGHKS, CDR2 YYEKEE (reference sequence). The V end was cut by 4 bases, the J end by 8 bases, with 10 bases between. The DNA for the CDR3 is TGTGCCAGCAGCCCAGCGGATGATGAGCAGTTCTTC. Protein: CASSPADDEQFF. Full variable domain (outside the CDR3, taken from reference TRBV5-5 and TRBJ2-1): DAGVTQSPTHLIKTRGQQVTLRCSPISGHKSVSWYQQVLGQGPQFIFQYYEKEERGRGNFPDRFSARQFPNYSSELNVNALLLGDSALYLCASSPADDEQFFGPGTRLTVL.

The gene calls are TRBV3-1 and TRBJ1-5; no reliable D call. This CDR3 has 14 residues. Germline V lookup: CDR1 LGHDT, CDR2 YNNKEL (reference sequence). Trimming took off 1 base at V and 2 bases at J, with 6 bases between the two ends. CDR3 nucleotide sequence: TGTGCCAGCAGCCAAGGTTCGGGCAATCAGCCCCAGCATTTT. As protein: CASSQGSGNQPQHF.

This clonotype was found many times. The chain has TRBV7-2 and TRBJ2-5, with D possibly being TRBD2 (6 bases). Germline V gene data show CDR1 as SGHTA and CDR2 as FQGNSA. The CDR3 sequence is 15 residues long. Trimming pared 0 bases from V and 1 base from J, leaving 9 bases between. The CDR3 DNA follows: TGTGCCAGCAGCTTAGCTCTGGGGGGCCAAGAGACCCAGTACTTC. Its translation: CASSLALGGQETQYF. The whole variable domain, remainder taken from reference TRBV7-2 and TRBJ2-5, is GAGVSQSPSNKVTEKGKDVELRCDPISGHTALYWYRQSLGQGLEFLIYFQGNSAPDKSGLPSDRFSAERTGGSVSTLTIQRTQQEDSAVYLCASSLALGGQETQYFGPGTRLLVL.

J is TRBJ1-1 and V is TRBV30; D remains ambiguous. Per the germline V gene, CDR1 is GTSNPN and CDR2 is SVGIG (reference sequence). The CDR3 loop spans 13 amino acids. V shed 0 bases and J shed 3 bases, with 8 bases lying between them. The CDR3 region is CAWSVASHTEAFF. The CDR3 region has the DNA TGTGCCTGGAGTGTGGCCAGTCACACTGAAGCTTTCTTT. The variable domain in full, with the rest retrieved from reference TRBV30 and TRBJ1-1, is SQTIHQWPATLVQPVGSPLSLECTVEGTSNPNLYWYRQAAGRGLQLLFYSVGIGQISSEVPQNLSASRPQDRQFILSSKKLLLSDSGFYLCAWSVASHTEAFFGQGTRLTVV.

This clonotype has a count of ten or more. The chain recombines TRBV5-1 with TRBJ2-7; TRBD1 agrees at 11 bases. The CDR3 runs 15 residues. Germline V gene data show CDR1 as SGHRS and CDR2 as YFSETQ. Unmatched junction bases numbered 1, after V lost 2 bases and J lost 0 bases. The CDR3 region has the DNA TGCGCCAGCAGCTTCGGGACAGGGGGCTCCTACGAGCAGTACTTC. It encodes CASSFGTGGSYEQYF.